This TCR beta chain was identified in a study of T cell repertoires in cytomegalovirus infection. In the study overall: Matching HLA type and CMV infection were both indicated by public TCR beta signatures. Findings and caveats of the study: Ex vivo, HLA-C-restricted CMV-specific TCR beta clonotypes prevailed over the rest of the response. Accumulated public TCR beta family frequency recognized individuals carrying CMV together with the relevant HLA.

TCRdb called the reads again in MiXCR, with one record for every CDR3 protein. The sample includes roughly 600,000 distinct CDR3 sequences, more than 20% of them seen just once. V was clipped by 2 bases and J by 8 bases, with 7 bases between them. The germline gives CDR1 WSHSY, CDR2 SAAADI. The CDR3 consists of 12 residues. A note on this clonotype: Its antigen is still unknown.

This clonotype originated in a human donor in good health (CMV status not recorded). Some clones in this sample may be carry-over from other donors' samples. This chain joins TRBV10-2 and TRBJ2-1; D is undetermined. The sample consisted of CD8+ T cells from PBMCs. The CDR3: CASSERTDEQFF. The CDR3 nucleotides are TGCGCCAGCAGTGAGCGCACCGATGAGCAGTTCTTC.